This is a list of T cell receptor beta chains from one sample in a study of lymphopenia after photon versus proton radiotherapy. The assay was immunoSEQ multiplex PCR, and TCRdb's table has in-frame clones only and misses some. The table lists 60,000 or so clones, around 87% of them singletons. The material was peripheral blood, obtained from a patient treated with photon-based radiotherapy. These receptors all stem from a man between 40 and 49 years old with gastric cancer. CDR3s include the opening cysteine and the closing phenylalanine or tryptophan. A D gene is named only where the DNA matches it firmly. Clone size is stated in some rows and not others, as once, few, many or a class when expanded.

clone size	D gene	V gene	J gene	CDR3 protein	CDR3 DNA
.	.	TRBV7-9	TRBJ1-2	CASSPDGRYGYTF	TGTGCCAGCAGCCCCGACGGGCGCTATGGCTACACCTTC
.	.	TRBV18	TRBJ2-2	CASSPPGFTGELFF	TGTGCCAGCTCACCACCAGGTTTCACCGGGGAGCTGTTTTTT
.	TRBD1	TRBV30	TRBJ1-2	CAWGRGQYGYTF	TGTGCCTGGGGCAGGGGACAGTATGGCTACACCTTC
.	.	TRBV5-1	TRBJ1-2	CASSSAGQMGGYTF	TGCGCCAGCAGCTCCGCGGGCCAGATGGGAGGCTACACCTTC
.	.	TRBV5-1	TRBJ2-1	CASSLVAANEQFF	TGCGCCAGCAGCTTGGTAGCAGCCAATGAGCAGTTCTTC
.	.	TRBV19	TRBJ2-1	CASSELRQNSYNEQFF	TGTGCCAGTAGCGAACTCCGGCAGAACTCCTACAATGAGCAGTTCTTC
.	.	TRBV6-5	TRBJ1-1	CASSYSGGNTEAFF	TGTGCCAGCAGTTATTCGGGAGGGAACACTGAAGCTTTCTTT
.	.	TRBV5-1	TRBJ1-1	CASSSGGRGQSKAFF	TGCGCCAGCAGCTCGGGTGGCAGGGGTCAATCAAAAGCTTTCTTT
.	.	TRBV19	TRBJ2-1	CASSPRGYNEQFF	TGTGCCAGTAGTCCCCGGGGATACAATGAGCAGTTCTTC
.	.	TRBV10-3	TRBJ1-1	CAISTGPMNTEAFF	TGTGCCATCAGTACAGGGCCCATGAACACTGAAGCTTTCTTT
.	.	TRBV9	TRBJ1-1	CASSPTAANTEAFF	TGTGCCAGCAGCCCCACCGCGGCGAACACTGAAGCTTTCTTT
.	.	TRBV6-5	TRBJ1-2	CASRSGDLMYGYTF	TGTGCCAGCAGGTCCGGGGACCTGATGTATGGCTACACCTTC
.	TRBD1	TRBV15	TRBJ2-3	CATSRRRTGETDTQYF	TGTGCCACCAGCAGAAGGAGGACAGGGGAGACAGATACGCAGTATTTT
.	.	TRBV7-2	TRBJ1-1	CASSLTGGTGTEAFF	TGTGCCAGCAGCCTAACCGGGGGGACGGGTACTGAAGCTTTCTTT
once	.	TRBV7-9	TRBJ2-3	CASSYRETDTQYF	TGTGCCAGCAGCTACAGAGAGACAGATACGCAGTATTTT
.	.	TRBV15	TRBJ1-6	CATSRETLESSYNSPLHF	TGTGCCACCAGCAGAGAGACCTTGGAGTCTTCCTATAATTCACCCCTCCACTTT
.	.	TRBV7-2	TRBJ1-1	CASRWAQLSGTEAFF	TGTGCCAGCAGGTGGGCCCAGCTTTCGGGCACTGAAGCTTTCTTT
.	.	TRBV6-1	TRBJ1-3	CASSVSIGDTIYF	TGTGCCAGCAGTGTTTCGATTGGCGACACCATATATTTT
.	TRBD1	TRBV18	TRBJ1-1	CASSPSTGVMTEAFF	TGTGCCAGCTCACCCTCGACAGGGGTAATGACTGAAGCTTTCTTT
.	.	TRBV7-2	TRBJ1-2	CASSLDRTGRYGYTF	TGTGCCAGCAGCTTAGACAGAACAGGTCGCTATGGCTACACCTTC
.	TRBD1	TRBV6-5	TRBJ1-6	CASSRSGTGVSPLHF	TGTGCCAGCAGTCGGTCCGGGACAGGGGTTTCACCCCTCCACTTT
.	.	TRBV11-2	TRBJ2-5	CASSLGQETQYF	TGTGCCAGCTCCTTGGGCCAAGAGACCCAGTACTTC
.	TRBD1	TRBV6-5	TRBJ1-1	CASSISGQGRTEAFF	TGTGCCAGCAGTATCTCCGGACAGGGACGAACTGAAGCTTTCTTT
once	TRBD1	TRBV6-6	TRBJ2-7	CASSYSTGGTYEQYF	TGTGCCAGCAGTTACTCGACAGGGGGCACCTACGAGCAGTACTTC
.	.	TRBV7-9	TRBJ2-2	CASSPFDVGPRTGELFF	TGTGCCAGCAGCCCATTTGACGTAGGACCTAGGACCGGGGAGCTGTTTTTT
.	.	TRBV7-2	TRBJ2-1	CASSFRPTGPGTGGEQFF	TGTGCCAGCAGCTTTAGACCGACGGGTCCGGGGACCGGGGGTGAGCAGTTCTTC
.	.	TRBV7-3	TRBJ2-1	CASSLFRGSSYNEQFF	TGTGCCAGCAGCTTATTCCGGGGGAGCTCCTACAATGAGCAGTTCTTC
.	TRBD1	TRBV5-1	TRBJ1-4	CASSLAEAGGKLFF	TGCGCCAGCAGCTTGGCCGAGGCAGGGGGAAAACTGTTTTTT
.	.	TRBV19	TRBJ1-4	CASSIIGERGKLFF	TGTGCCAGTAGTATTATCGGGGAGAGGGGAAAACTGTTTTTT
.	.	TRBV9	TRBJ2-2	CASSVSYYTGELFF	TGTGCCAGCAGCGTATCTTACTACACCGGGGAGCTGTTTTTT
once	TRBD1	TRBV10-3	TRBJ2-3	CAISDRGPSTDTQYF	TGTGCCATCAGCGACAGGGGCCCTAGCACAGATACGCAGTATTTT
.	.	TRBV27	TRBJ2-2	CASSRLGSGELFF	TGTGCCAGCAGTCGGTTAGGGTCCGGGGAGCTGTTTTTT
.	.	TRBV5-6	TRBJ2-7	CASTLGQGNPYEQYF	TGTGCCAGCACCCTGGGGCAGGGAAACCCCTACGAGCAGTACTTC
.	.	TRBV7-2	TRBJ2-3	CASSLARGLRPPTQYF	TGTGCCAGCAGCTTAGCGCGGGGGCTCCGTCCCCCTACGCAGTATTTT
.	TRBD1	TRBV18	TRBJ1-1	CASSRQGYSTEAFF	TGTGCCAGCTCAAGACAGGGGTATAGCACTGAAGCTTTCTTT